This TCR beta chain was sequenced in a study of T cell repertoires in cytomegalovirus infection. TCRdb fed the reads into MiXCR, producing one record per CDR3 protein. The table lists approximately 550,000 distinct CDR3 sequences, more than 15% of them singletons. Trimming left V 4 bases short and J 3 bases short, with 22 bases between. The CDR3 contains 18 residues. Germline lookup yields CDR1 SGHRS and CDR2 YFSETQ. The material sequenced was CD8+ T cells from PBMCs. The V gene is TRBV5-1, the J gene TRBJ1-4, with TRBD1 as a possible D gene (5 bases). This TCR was sampled from a human donor in good health (CMV status not recorded). Some clones in this sample may be carry-over from other donors' samples. The CDR3 DNA is TGCGCCAGCAGCCTTAGGACACCCGCCACCGGGGCTAATGAAAAACTGTTTTTT. It codes for CASSLRTPATGANEKLFF.